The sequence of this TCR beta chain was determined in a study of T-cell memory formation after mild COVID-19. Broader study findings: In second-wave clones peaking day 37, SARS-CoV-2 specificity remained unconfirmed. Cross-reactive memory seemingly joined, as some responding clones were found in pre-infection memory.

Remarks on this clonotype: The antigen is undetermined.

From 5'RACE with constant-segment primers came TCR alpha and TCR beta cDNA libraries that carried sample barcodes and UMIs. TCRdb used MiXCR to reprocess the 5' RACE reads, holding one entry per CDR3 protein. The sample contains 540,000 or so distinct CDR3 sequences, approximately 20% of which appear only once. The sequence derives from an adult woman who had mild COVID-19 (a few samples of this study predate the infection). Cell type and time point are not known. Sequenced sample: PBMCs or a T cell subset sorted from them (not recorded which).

Written as DNA, the CDR3 is TGTGCCAGCAGCCAAGAAGGGGGGCTAGCGGCTAGCACAGATACGCAGTATTTT. Protein sequence: CASSQEGGLAASTDTQYF. The chain joins TRBV4-2 to TRBJ2-3; D is perhaps TRBD2 (7 bases). CDR1 LGHNA and CDR2 YNFKEQ come from the germline V gene. This CDR3 has 18 amino acids. Trimming stripped 0 bases from V and 0 bases from J, with 16 bases between.